The 16 T cell receptor beta chains below all came from one sample that was sequenced in a study of blood T cell repertoires in COVID-19. Using immunoSEQ multiplex PCR, the repertoire was profiled, and TCRdb retains in-frame clones only, with some absent. Found here are more than 300,000 clones, 80% to 90% of them singletons; the top ten hold approximately 1.9%. What was sequenced was PBMCs or T cells enriched from blood (not recorded which). The receptor set was obtained from a man in his forties in a cohort exposed to, infected with or recovered from COVID-19 (not recorded which).

V usage is TRBV4-1 and J usage is TRBJ2-5; D call uncertain. The CDR3 extends over 14 amino acids. V was shortened by 4 bases and J by 3 bases, with 12 bases between the two germline ends. CDR1 MGHRA and CDR2 YSYEKL come from the germline V gene. The CDR3 is CASSPRGVEETQYF. Written as DNA, the CDR3 is TGCGCCAGCAGCCCTCGCGGTGTAGAAGAGACCCAGTACTTC.

The V call is TRBV11-2, the J call TRBJ2-1; 10 bases are a match to TRBD2. V trimming: 3 bases; J trimming: 6 bases; junction bases outside the gene matches: 14. CDR1 is SGHAT and CDR2 is FQNNGV in the germline V gene. The length of the CDR3 is 18 residues. CDR3 coding DNA: TGTGCCAGCAGCTTTAAGGCGGTTAGCGGGAGGTGGCTCAATGAGCAGTTCTTC. It codes for CASSFKAVSGRWLNEQFF.

The chain couples TRBV2 to TRBJ2-7; a weak D match, TRBD2 (5 bases). Germline-derived CDR1 and CDR2 are SNHLY and FYNNEI. V was pared by 3 bases and J by 1 base, with 10 bases between. CDR3 length: 14 amino acids. The DNA for the CDR3 is TGTGCCAGCAGTGAGGTAGCGAAATCCTACGAGCAGTACTTC. It translates to CASSEVAKSYEQYF.

Only one count was recorded for this clone. This sequence joins TRBV9 and TRBJ1-3; D might be TRBD1 (6 bases). The V end was cut by 3 bases, the J end by 2 bases, with 12 bases between. The CDR3 is made up of 15 amino acids. Germline V gives CDR1 SGDLS, CDR2 YYNGEE. CDR3 protein: CASSGPGATGNTIYF. CDR3 DNA sequence: TGTGCCAGCAGCGGCCCAGGGGCTACTGGAAACACCATATATTTT.

The chain uses TRBV7-8 and TRBJ2-1, with 10 bases lining up with TRBD2. Germline V gene data show CDR1 as SGHVS and CDR2 as FQNEAQ. CDR3 size: 13 residues. The V gene end was trimmed by 4 bases and the J gene end by 10 bases; junction bases not matched to a gene: 4. CDR3 region: CASSSSGSYEQFF. The CDR3, as DNA: TGTGCCAGCAGCTCTAGCGGGAGTTACGAGCAGTTCTTC.

This clone was recorded at least ten times. Here the CDR3 reads CSVEPGNTEAFF. CDR3 coding DNA: TGCAGCGTTGAACCAGGGAACACTGAAGCTTTCTTT. V and J are TRBV29-1 and TRBJ1-1; no definite D call. Germline V CDR1 and CDR2: SQVTM, ANQGSEA. V was shortened by 2 bases and J by 1 base, with 5 bases between the two germline ends. The CDR3 has 12 amino acids.

The chain recombines TRBV11-3 with TRBJ2-1; D is undetermined. The V end lost 5 bases, the J end lost 0 bases, and 5 bases lay between the germline ends. The V gene's germline CDR1 is SGHNT and CDR2 YENEEA. This CDR3 is 13 amino acids long. The CDR3 DNA reads TGTGCCAGCAGCCCAAACTCCTACAATGAGCAGTTCTTC. Translated, it gives CASSPNSYNEQFF.

The chain joins TRBV3-1 (or the pseudogene TRBV3-2) to TRBJ2-1, with 9 bases aligning to TRBD1. The CDR3 sequence is 13 residues long. Germline CDR1 reads LGHDT; CDR2 reads YNNKEL (reference sequence). Losses at the gene ends were 4 bases for V and 13 bases for J; bases not matched to a gene: 8. Written as DNA, the CDR3 is TGTGCCAGCAGCCCCGCACGACAGGGGGGCCAGTTCTTC. It translates to CASSPARQGGQFF.

The genes are TRBV11-3 and TRBJ2-7, with 7 positions matching TRBD1. Per the germline V gene, CDR1 is SGHNT and CDR2 is YENEEA. With V trimmed by 5 bases and J by 5 bases, 6 bases remained unmatched. The CDR3 runs 13 residues. For the CDR3, the DNA is TGTGCCAGCAGCCGTTGGGACAGAGACGAGCAGTACTTC. As protein: CASSRWDRDEQYF.

The chain couples TRBV11-2 to TRBJ2-1; 8 bases align to TRBD2. V shed 1 base and J 4 bases; nucleotides not matched to a gene: 9. This CDR3 has 17 amino acids. Germline V CDR1 and CDR2: SGHAT, FQNNGV. Here the CDR3 DNA reads TGTGCCAGCAGCTTAGTTTATACTAGCGGTGAATACAATGAGCAGTTCTTC. Its protein is CASSLVYTSGEYNEQFF.

The rearrangement links TRBV7-2 to TRBJ2-3; tentative D call: TRBD2 (5 bases). Trimming removed 5 bases from V and 0 bases from J, with 12 bases in between. Germline loops: CDR1 SGHTA, CDR2 FQGNSA. The CDR3 contains 15 residues. CDR3 coding DNA: TGTGCCAGCAGCCCCGACTATCTGAGCACAGATACGCAGTATTTT. Its protein is CASSPDYLSTDTQYF.

The chain uses TRBV2 and TRBJ2-7, with 12 positions matching TRBD2. CDR3 length equals 15 residues. CDR1 is SNHLY, CDR2 FYNNEI, per germline. V shed 10 bases and J 2 bases; nucleotides not matched to a gene: 9. The CDR3: CAILAGGRSAYEQYF. For the CDR3, the DNA is TGTGCCATTCTAGCGGGAGGGCGTTCGGCCTACGAGCAGTACTTC.

This sequence joins TRBV5-1 and TRBJ2-7; TRBD2 matches 10 bases. The length of the CDR3 is 15 residues. Trimming removed 0 bases from V and 4 bases from J; junction bases left unmatched: 4. Germline-derived CDR1 and CDR2 are SGHRS and YFSETQ. The CDR3 is CASSLVATSGYEQYF. Here the CDR3 DNA reads TGCGCCAGCAGCTTGGTTGCGACTAGCGGGTACGAGCAGTACTTC. The full variable domain, in which reference TRBV5-1 and TRBJ2-7 provide the parts outside the CDR3, is KAGVTQTPRYLIKTRGQQVTLSCSPISGHRSVSWYQQTPGQGLQFLFEYFSETQRNKGNFPGRFSGRQFSNSRSEMNVSTLELGDSALYLCASSLVATSGYEQYFGPGTRLTVT.

The chain carries TRBV3-1 (or the pseudogene TRBV3-2) and TRBJ2-1; 7 nucleotides align to TRBD1. Germline V gene sequence: CDR1 LGHDT, CDR2 YNNKEL (reference sequence). V was pared by 3 bases and J by 13 bases, with 12 bases of the junction left unmatched. The length of the CDR3 is 14 residues. CDR3 residues: CASSQSKAGDRQFF. In DNA form, the CDR3 reads TGTGCCAGCAGCCAGTCAAAGGCCGGGGACAGACAGTTCTTC.

This sequence joins TRBV19 and TRBJ2-3, with 8 bases that match TRBD1. This CDR3 has 16 amino acids. Germline CDR1 LNHDA, CDR2 SQIVND (reference sequence). The trim removed 5 bases at V and 1 base at J, leaving 8 bases unmatched. CDR3 protein: CASSFIQGVGTDTQYF. The DNA for the CDR3 is TGTGCCAGTAGTTTCATACAGGGGGTGGGCACAGATACGCAGTATTTT.

The chain uses TRBV30 and TRBJ2-1; 9 bases fit TRBD2. The CDR3 runs to 16 residues. With 0 bases clipped from V and 8 bases from J, the junction kept 11 bases outside the gene matches. The germline CDR1 and CDR2 sequences are GTSNPN and SVGIG (reference sequence). This chain's CDR3 is CAWSVLGGRAEDEQFF. The DNA of the CDR3 is TGTGCCTGGAGTGTACTGGGCGGGAGGGCCGAAGATGAGCAGTTCTTC. The full variable domain, rest sourced from reference TRBV30 and TRBJ2-1, is SQTIHQWPATLVQPVGSPLSLECTVEGTSNPNLYWYRQAAGRGLQLLFYSVGIGQISSEVPQNLSASRPQDRQFILSSKKLLLSDSGFYLCAWSVLGGRAEDEQFFGPGTRLTVL.